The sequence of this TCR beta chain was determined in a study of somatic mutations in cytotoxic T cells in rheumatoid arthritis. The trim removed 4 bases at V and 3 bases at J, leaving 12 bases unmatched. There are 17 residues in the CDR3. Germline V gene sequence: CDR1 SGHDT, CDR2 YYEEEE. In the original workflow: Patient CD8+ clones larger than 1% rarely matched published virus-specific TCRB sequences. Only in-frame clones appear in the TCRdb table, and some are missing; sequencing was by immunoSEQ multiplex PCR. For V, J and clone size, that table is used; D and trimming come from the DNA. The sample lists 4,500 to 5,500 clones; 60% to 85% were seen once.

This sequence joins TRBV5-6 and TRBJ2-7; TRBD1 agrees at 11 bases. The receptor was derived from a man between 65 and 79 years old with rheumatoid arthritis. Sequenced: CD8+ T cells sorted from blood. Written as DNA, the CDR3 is TGTGCCAGCAGCGTAAGCGTCGGACAGGGGGCCTACTACGAGCAGTACTTC. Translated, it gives CASSVSVGQGAYYEQYF.